These 10 T cell receptor beta chains were all obtained from the same sample, sequenced in a study of blood T cells in healthy people across ages. Sample-barcoded 5' priming and a J-beta primer mix drove a second PCR of roughly 6 to 12 cycles. TCRdb independently ran MiXCR on the 5' RACE reads; one entry per CDR3 protein. The sample lists 590,000 or so distinct CDR3 sequences; about 30% were seen once. The specimen sequenced was blood. Every receptor here comes from a woman of 80 years or more in good health.

This clonotype was observed at least ten times. This rearrangement joins TRBV9 to TRBJ2-7, with a tentative D call TRBD2 (8 bases). CDR1 and CDR2 from the germline V gene are SGDLS and YYNGEE. Trimming stripped 0 bases from V and 9 bases from J, with 19 bases between. The CDR3 has 15 residues. The CDR3 DNA follows: TGTGCCAGCAGCGTAGCGGGGGGGACAGATCTCCCGCAGTACTTC. This sequence encodes CASSVAGGTDLPQYF. Combining the CDR3 with reference TRBV9 and TRBJ2-7 gives the whole variable domain DSGVTQTPKHLITATGQRVTLRCSPRSGDLSVYWYQQSLDQGLQFLIQYYNGEERAKGNILERFSAQQFPDLHSELNLSSLELGDSALYFCASSVAGGTDLPQYFGPGTRLTVT.

Worth noting for this clonotype: This could be a read error, since a much larger clone is one nucleotide away. The chain carries TRBV19 and TRBJ2-2; the D is unclear. Germline CDR1 reads LNHDA; CDR2 reads SQIVND (reference sequence). The CDR3 covers 15 residues. Trimming stripped 6 bases from V and 4 bases from J, with 15 bases between. This chain's CDR3 is CASRAQVSRTGELFF. In DNA form, the CDR3 reads TGTGCCAGTAGAGCCCAGGTGAGTCGCACCGGGGAGCTGTTTTTT.

The rearrangement links TRBV4-1 to TRBJ1-2, with no clear D. V was shortened by 3 bases and J by 4 bases, with 6 bases between the two germline ends. From germline, CDR1 is MGHRA and CDR2 YSYEKL. The CDR3 sequence is 12 residues long. The CDR3 region has the DNA TGCGCCAGCAGCCACGGACTCTATGGCTACACCTTC. Translated: CASSHGLYGYTF.

This clonotype was counted a few times. J is TRBJ2-3 and V is TRBV5-1; tentative D call: TRBD2 (5 bases). Trimming pared 1 base from V and 0 bases from J, leaving 12 bases between. Germline-derived CDR1 and CDR2 are SGHRS and YFSETQ. This CDR3 comprises 16 residues. CDR3 DNA: TGCGCCAGCAGCTTGCCGCGAGGGCCTAGCACAGATACGCAGTATTTT. Translation: CASSLPRGPSTDTQYF.

The chain uses TRBV27 and TRBJ1-6, with D possibly being TRBD1 (6 bases). This CDR3 region has 16 residues. CDR1 is MNHEY, CDR2 SMNVEV, per germline (reference sequence). V lost 6 bases to trimming and J lost 8 bases, with 20 bases between them. The CDR3, as DNA: TGTGCCAGCAGGACGGGGGGGCCCGTTTGGTATTCACCCCTCCACTTT. As protein: CASRTGGPVWYSPLHF.

As regards this clonotype: A much more abundant neighbour one base away suggests this may be a read error. V and J are TRBV4-3 and TRBJ1-1; no clear D gene. CDR1 and CDR2 from the germline V gene are LGHNA and YSLEER. The CDR3 consists of 13 residues. CDR3 sequence (DNA): TGCGCCGGCAGCCCCTACCGAAACACTGAAGCTTTCTTT. This gives the protein CAGSPYRNTEAFF.

In its sample, this clonotype was seen many times. The CDR3 region is CASSQDSGRGGPGELFF. For the CDR3, the DNA is TGCGCCAGCAGCCAAGACTCCGGGAGGGGAGGGCCCGGGGAGCTGTTTTTT. The J gene is TRBJ2-2, the V gene TRBV4-1; 8 bases match TRBD2. V lost 0 bases and J lost 6; bases outside the gene matches: 9. This CDR3 is built from 17 residues. Germline assignment: CDR1 MGHRA and CDR2 YSYEKL.

The chain uses TRBV5-1 and TRBJ1-2, with D possibly TRBD1 on 6 matching bases. The CDR3 spans 15 residues. V was cut by 0 bases and J by 7 bases, with 16 bases left in between. In germline, CDR1 is SGHRS, CDR2 YFSETQ. CDR3 in amino acids: CASSLEQGHRRGYTF. Written as DNA, the CDR3 is TGCGCCAGCAGCTTGGAACAGGGCCACCGTCGTGGCTACACCTTC.

This clonotype was detected ten times or more. This rearrangement joins TRBV7-2 to TRBJ2-3; 9 bases align to TRBD2. Germline values: CDR1 SGHTA, CDR2 FQGNSA. V lost 5 bases to trimming and J lost 2 bases; unmatched junction nucleotides: 8. The CDR3 covers 16 residues. The DNA for the CDR3 is TGTGCCAGCAGCACTCGAGCGGGGGGCTACACAGATACGCAGTATTTT. It translates to CASSTRAGGYTDTQYF.

This clonotype has at least ten counts. The V call is TRBV12-5, the J call TRBJ2-6; 8 bases line up with TRBD1. In germline, CDR1 is LGHNT, CDR2 FRNRAP. Germline trimming cut 3 bases from V and 2 bases from J; bases unmatched to any gene: 12. This CDR3 is 19 amino acids long. The CDR3 sequence: CASGLDLGQGAPGANVLTF. CDR3 nucleotides: TGTGCTAGTGGTTTAGACCTGGGGCAGGGGGCGCCTGGGGCCAACGTCCTGACTTTC.